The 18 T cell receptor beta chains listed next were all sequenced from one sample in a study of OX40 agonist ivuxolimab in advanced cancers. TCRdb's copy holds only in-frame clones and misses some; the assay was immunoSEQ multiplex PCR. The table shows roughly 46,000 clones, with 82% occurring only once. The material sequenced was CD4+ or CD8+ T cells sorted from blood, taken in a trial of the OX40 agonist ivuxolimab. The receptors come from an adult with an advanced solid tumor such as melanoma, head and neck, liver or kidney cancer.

The CDR3 is CASSLEAGTTEAFF. The CDR3 nucleotides read TGCGCCAGCAGCTTGGAGGCAGGCACGACTGAAGCTTTCTTT. The chain couples TRBV5-1 to TRBJ1-1; D is uncertain. CDR1 is SGHRS, CDR2 YFSETQ, per germline. V lost 0 bases and J lost 5, with 11 bases in between. This CDR3 has 14 amino acids.

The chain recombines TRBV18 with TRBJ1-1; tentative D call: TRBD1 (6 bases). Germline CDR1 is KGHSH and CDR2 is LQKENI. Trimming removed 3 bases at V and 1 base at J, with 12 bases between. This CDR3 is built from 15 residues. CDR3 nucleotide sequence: TGTGCCAGCTCACCCGGGGGGCGGGAGAACACTGAAGCTTTCTTT. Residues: CASSPGGRENTEAFF.

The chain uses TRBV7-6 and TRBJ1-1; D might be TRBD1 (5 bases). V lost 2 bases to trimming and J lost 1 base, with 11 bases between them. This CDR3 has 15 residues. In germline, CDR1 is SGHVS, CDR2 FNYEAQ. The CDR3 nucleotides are TGTGCCAGCAGCTTAACTTCGGGGCCGAACACTGAAGCTTTCTTT. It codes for CASSLTSGPNTEAFF.

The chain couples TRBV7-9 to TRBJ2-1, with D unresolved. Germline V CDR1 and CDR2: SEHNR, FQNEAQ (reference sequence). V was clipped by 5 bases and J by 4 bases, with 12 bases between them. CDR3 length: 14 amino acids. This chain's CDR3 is CASSPPRAYNEQFF. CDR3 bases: TGTGCCAGCAGCCCCCCAAGGGCTTACAATGAGCAGTTCTTC.

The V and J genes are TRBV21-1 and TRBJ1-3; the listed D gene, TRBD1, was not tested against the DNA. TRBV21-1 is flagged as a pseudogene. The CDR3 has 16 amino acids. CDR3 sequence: CASSGVIQHARNTIYF. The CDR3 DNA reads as TGTGCCAGCAGTGGTGTGATACAACACGCACGAAACACCATATATTTT.

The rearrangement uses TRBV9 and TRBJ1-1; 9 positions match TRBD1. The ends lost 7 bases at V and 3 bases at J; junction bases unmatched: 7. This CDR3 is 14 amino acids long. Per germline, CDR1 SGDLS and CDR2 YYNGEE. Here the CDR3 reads CASGETGGYTEAFF. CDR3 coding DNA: TGTGCCAGCGGAGAAACAGGGGGCTACACTGAAGCTTTCTTT. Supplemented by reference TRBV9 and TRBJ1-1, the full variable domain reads DSGVTQTPKHLITATGQRVTLRCSPRSGDLSVYWYQQSLDQGLQFLIQYYNGEERAKGNILERFSAQQFPDLHSELNLSSLELGDSALYFCASGETGGYTEAFFGQGTRLTVV.

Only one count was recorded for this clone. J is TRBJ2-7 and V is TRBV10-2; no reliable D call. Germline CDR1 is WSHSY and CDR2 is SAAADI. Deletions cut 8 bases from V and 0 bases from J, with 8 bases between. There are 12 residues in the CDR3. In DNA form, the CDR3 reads TGCGCCAGCGCTGAGCCCTCCTACGAGCAGTACTTC. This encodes CASAEPSYEQYF.

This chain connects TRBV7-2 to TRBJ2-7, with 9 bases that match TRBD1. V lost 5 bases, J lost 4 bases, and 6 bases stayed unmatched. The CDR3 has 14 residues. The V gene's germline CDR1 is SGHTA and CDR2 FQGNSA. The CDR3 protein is CASSRPQGAYEQYF. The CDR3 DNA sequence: TGTGCCAGCAGCCGCCCACAGGGGGCATACGAGCAGTACTTC.

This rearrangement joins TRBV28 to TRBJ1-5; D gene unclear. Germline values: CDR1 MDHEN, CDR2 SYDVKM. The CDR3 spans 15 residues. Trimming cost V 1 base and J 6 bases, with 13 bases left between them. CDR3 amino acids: CASSLSGGGGQPQHF. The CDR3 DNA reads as TGTGCCAGCAGTTTATCGGGAGGTGGCGGTCAGCCCCAGCATTTT.

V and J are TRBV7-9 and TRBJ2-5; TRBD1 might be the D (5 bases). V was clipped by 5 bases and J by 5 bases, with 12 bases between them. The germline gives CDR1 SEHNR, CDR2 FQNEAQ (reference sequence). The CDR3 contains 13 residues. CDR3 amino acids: CASSPGWVETQYF. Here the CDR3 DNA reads TGTGCCAGCAGCCCAGGGTGGGTGGAGACCCAGTACTTC.

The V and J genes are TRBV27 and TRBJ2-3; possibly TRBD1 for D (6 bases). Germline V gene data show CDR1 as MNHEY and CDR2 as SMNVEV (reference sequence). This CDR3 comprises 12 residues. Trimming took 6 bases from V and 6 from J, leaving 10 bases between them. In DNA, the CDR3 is TGTGCCAGCAGCCTCCAGGGGGATACGCAGTATTTT. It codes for CASSLQGDTQYF.

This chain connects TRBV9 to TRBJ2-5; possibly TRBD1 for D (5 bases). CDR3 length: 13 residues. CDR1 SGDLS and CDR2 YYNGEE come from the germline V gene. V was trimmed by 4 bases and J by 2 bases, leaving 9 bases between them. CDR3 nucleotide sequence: TGTGCCAGCAGCAGGGGATTACAAGAGACCCAGTACTTC. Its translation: CASSRGLQETQYF.

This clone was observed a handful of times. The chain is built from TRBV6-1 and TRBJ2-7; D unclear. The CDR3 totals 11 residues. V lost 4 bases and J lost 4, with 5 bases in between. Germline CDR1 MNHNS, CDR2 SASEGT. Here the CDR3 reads CASSALYEQYF. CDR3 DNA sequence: TGTGCCAGCAGTGCCCTGTACGAGCAGTACTTC.

The CDR3 nucleotides are TGCGCCAGCAGCCAAGGGGACAGGGCCAACTATGGCTACACCTTC. Amino acid sequence: CASSQGDRANYGYTF. V gene TRBV4-1 combines with J gene TRBJ1-2; TRBD1 matches 9 bases. V gave up 1 base and J gave up 2 bases; unmatched junction bases: 2. Looked up from germline, CDR1 is MGHRA and CDR2 is YSYEKL. This CDR3 is built from 15 residues.

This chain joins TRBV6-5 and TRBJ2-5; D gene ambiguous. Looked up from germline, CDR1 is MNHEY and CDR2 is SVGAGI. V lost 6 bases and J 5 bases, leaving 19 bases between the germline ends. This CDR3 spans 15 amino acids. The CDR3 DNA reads TGTGCCAGCAGACCCCTTACTGCGGAAATCGAGACCCAGTACTTC. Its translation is CASRPLTAEIETQYF.

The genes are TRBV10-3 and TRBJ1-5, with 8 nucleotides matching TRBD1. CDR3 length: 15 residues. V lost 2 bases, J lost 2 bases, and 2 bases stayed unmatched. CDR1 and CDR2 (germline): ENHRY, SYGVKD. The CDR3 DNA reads TGTGCCATCAGTGAGACAGGGGGGGGCAATCAGCCCCAGCATTTT. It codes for CAISETGGGNQPQHF.

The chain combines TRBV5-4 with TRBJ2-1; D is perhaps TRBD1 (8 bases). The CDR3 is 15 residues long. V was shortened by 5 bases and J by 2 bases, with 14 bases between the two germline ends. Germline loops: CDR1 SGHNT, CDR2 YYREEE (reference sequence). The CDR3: CASRRTGRAYNEQFF. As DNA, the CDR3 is TGTGCCAGCAGGAGGACAGGGAGGGCCTACAATGAGCAGTTCTTC.

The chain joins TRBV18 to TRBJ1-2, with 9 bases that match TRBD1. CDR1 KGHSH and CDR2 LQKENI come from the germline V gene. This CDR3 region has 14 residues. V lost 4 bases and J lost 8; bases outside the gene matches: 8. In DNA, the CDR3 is TGTGCCAGCTCACACGGGACAGGGAGTCGGGGCTACACCTTC. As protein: CASSHGTGSRGYTF.